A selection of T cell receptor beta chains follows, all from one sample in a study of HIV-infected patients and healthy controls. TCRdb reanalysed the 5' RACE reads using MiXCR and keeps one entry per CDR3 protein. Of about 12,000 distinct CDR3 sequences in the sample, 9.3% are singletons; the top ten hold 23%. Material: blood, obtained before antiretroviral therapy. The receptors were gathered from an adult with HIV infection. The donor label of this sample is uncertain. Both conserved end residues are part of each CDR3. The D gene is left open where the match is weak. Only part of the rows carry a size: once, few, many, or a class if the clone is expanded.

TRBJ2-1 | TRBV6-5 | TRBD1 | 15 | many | TGTGCCAGCAGCCGACAGGGAAGGGTAATCAATGAGCAGTTCTTC | CASSRQGRVINEQFF
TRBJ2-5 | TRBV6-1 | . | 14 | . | TGTGCCAGCAGAGCCGGGACACAGGAAGAGACCCAGTACTTC | CASRAGTQEETQYF
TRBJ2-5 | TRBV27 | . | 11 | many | TGTGCCAGCAGCACGGACGGGACCCAGTACTTC | CASSTDGTQYF
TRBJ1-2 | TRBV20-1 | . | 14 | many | TGCAGTGCTAGAGCCCCGGCGGATTTAGGGGGCTACACCTTC | CSARAPADLGGYTF
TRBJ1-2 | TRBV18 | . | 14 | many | TGTGCCAGCTCACCACCCGGACAGAACTATGGCTACACCTTC | CASSPPGQNYGYTF
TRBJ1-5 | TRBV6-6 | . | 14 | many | TGTGCCAGCAGTTACTTGGACACTGATCAGCCCCAGCATTTT | CASSYLDTDQPQHF
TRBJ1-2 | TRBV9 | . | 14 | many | TGTGCCAGCAGCCCCCTCATCTCGACCTATGGCTACACCTTC | CASSPLISTYGYTF
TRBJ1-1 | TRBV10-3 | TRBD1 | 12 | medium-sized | TGTGCCATCAGTGAGGGGGACAGGGAAGCTTTCTTT | CAISEGDREAFF
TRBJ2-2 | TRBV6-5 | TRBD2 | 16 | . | TGTGCCAGCAGCCGCCTCACGGGACTAGCTGTCGGGGAGCTGTTTTTT | CASSRLTGLAVGELFF
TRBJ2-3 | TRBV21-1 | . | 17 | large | TGTGCCAGCAGCAAAACTCGCCGGGGGGTTTGCACAGATACGCAGTATTTT | CASSKTRRGVCTDTQYF
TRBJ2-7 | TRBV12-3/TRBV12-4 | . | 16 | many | TGTGCCAGCAGTCCACTAGAAGGGGACCCTGACTACGAGCAGTACTTC | CASSPLEGDPDYEQYF
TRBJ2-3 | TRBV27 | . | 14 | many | TGTGCCAGCAGCCCAAGGTTGTTACCAGATACGCAGTATTTT | CASSPRLLPDTQYF
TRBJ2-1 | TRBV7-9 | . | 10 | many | TGTGCCAGCGAATACAATGAGCAGTTCTTC | CASEYNEQFF
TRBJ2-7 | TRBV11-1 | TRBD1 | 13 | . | TGTGCCAGCAGCTGGGACAGGGACTACGAGCAGTACTTC | CASSWDRDYEQYF
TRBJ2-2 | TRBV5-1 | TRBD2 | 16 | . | TGCGCCAGCAGCTTGGGACTAGCGGGGAACACCGGGGAGCTGTTTTTT | CASSLGLAGNTGELFF
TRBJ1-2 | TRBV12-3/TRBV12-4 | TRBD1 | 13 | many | TGTGCCAGCAGTATAACAGGGGACTATGGCTACACCTTC | CASSITGDYGYTF
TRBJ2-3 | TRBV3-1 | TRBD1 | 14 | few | TGTGCCAGCAGCCGCGACAGGGGCACAGATACGCAGTATTTT | CASSRDRGTDTQYF
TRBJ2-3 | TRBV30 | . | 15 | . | TGTGCCTGGAGTCGGGAACTGGGATACACAGATACGCAGTATTTT | CAWSRELGYTDTQYF
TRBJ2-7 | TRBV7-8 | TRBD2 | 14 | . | TGTGCCAGCAGCCCAGCGGGGGACTCCTACGAGCAGTACTTC | CASSPAGDSYEQYF
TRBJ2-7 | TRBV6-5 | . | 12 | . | TGTGCCAGCAGCAAAACTAGCTACGAGCAGTACTTC | CASSKTSYEQYF
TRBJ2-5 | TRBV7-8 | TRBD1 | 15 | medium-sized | TGTGCCAGCAGCTTGAACGGACAGGGTGGCGAGAGCCAGTACTTC | CASSLNGQGGESQYF
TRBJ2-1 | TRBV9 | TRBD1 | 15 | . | TGTGCCAGCAGCGTAGTGGAGACAGGGAACGATGAGCAGTTCTTC | CASSVVETGNDEQFF
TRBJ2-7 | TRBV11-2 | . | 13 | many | TGTGCCAGCAGCTTAGAAGCTGGGGGCGAGCAGTACTTC | CASSLEAGGEQYF
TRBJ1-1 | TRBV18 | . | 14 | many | TGTGCCAGCTCATCAGTAAACTTGAACACTGAAGCTTTCTTT | CASSSVNLNTEAFF
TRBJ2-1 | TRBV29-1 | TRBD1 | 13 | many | TGCAGCGTTGAGGGACAGGGTGGGAATGAGCAGTTCTTC | CSVEGQGGNEQFF